Below are 4 T cell receptor beta chains sequenced from a single sample in a study of cytomegalovirus exposure and HLA in healthy donors. The PCR contained 60 Vbeta and 13 Jbeta primers. Clones were read by immunoSEQ multiplex PCR, and TCRdb kept only the in-frame ones, dropping some. The repertoire holds over 85,000 clones, with roughly two thirds as singletons. Sequencing was done on a sample of PBMCs. The source of these receptors is a man aged 35-49 years in good health and CMV-seronegative.

This clone came up a few times. The chain links TRBV18 to TRBJ1-1; 7 positions agree with TRBD1. Unmatched junction bases numbered 3, after V lost 0 bases and J lost 5 bases. Germline V CDR1 and CDR2: KGHSH, LQKENI. This CDR3 region has 14 residues. In DNA form, the CDR3 reads TGTGCCAGCTCACCACCTCTCAGGGGGACTGAAGCTTTCTTT. Its translation is CASSPPLRGTEAFF.

The rearrangement joins TRBV7-9 to TRBJ1-1; D gene uncertain. Per germline, CDR1 SEHNR and CDR2 FQNEAQ (reference sequence). CDR3 length: 11 amino acids. V dropped 4 bases and J dropped 3 bases, with 3 bases sitting between them. The CDR3 DNA reads TGTGCCAGCAGCTCCTACACTGAAGCTTTCTTT. It encodes CASSSYTEAFF.

This clone has a single count. The gene calls are TRBV5-1 and TRBJ1-6; D remains ambiguous. The CDR3 is made up of 17 amino acids. V shed 4 bases and J shed 1 base, with 15 bases lying between them. Germline CDR1 is SGHRS and CDR2 is YFSETQ. For the CDR3, the DNA is TGCGCCAGCAGCCCGGGGTTGGGAGGGTCCTATAATTCACCCCTCCACTTT. Encoded protein: CASSPGLGGSYNSPLHF. The whole variable domain, filled in from reference TRBV5-1 and TRBJ1-6, reads KAGVTQTPRYLIKTRGQQVTLSCSPISGHRSVSWYQQTPGQGLQFLFEYFSETQRNKGNFPGRFSGRQFSNSRSEMNVSTLELGDSALYLCASSPGLGGSYNSPLHFGNGTRLTVT.

CDR3 loop: CASSQYSPSTDTQYF. The CDR3 region has the DNA TGCGCCAGCAGCCAATACTCTCCGAGCACAGATACGCAGTATTTT. The rearrangement uses TRBV4-1 and TRBJ2-3, with D unresolved. Trimming shortened V by 2 bases and J by 0 bases, and 9 bases separated the two germline ends. CDR1 and CDR2 (germline): MGHRA, YSYEKL. The CDR3 totals 15 residues.